The sequence of this T cell receptor beta chain was determined in a study of Ad26.COV2.S vaccination and SARS-CoV-2 variants. Study as a whole: Each vaccinee took Ad26.COV2.S intramuscularly, once or twice 56 days apart.

Findings and caveats of the study: Vaccine recipients and placebo recipients showed similar non-spike TCR breadth. Total T cell responses may have been underestimated by the TCR breadth and depth analyses.

Assay used: immunoSEQ multiplex PCR; TCRdb lists only in-frame clones, some missing. The profile shows about 350,000 clones, around 89% of them singletons. The sample's treatment: roughly 20 received Ad26.COV2.S at low or high dose, single or two shots; 5 received placebo; per-sample allocation not given. Vaccine and placebo recipients were sampled on day 63 after the first injection. An 18-55-year-old adult in Boston served as donor. For this clone: What it binds is unknown.

Source: peripheral blood, taken in a trial of Ad26.COV2.S vaccine versus placebo. This sequence was found in a person between 18 and 59 years old who received the Ad26.COV2.S COVID-19 vaccine or a placebo.

Here the CDR3 DNA reads TGTGCCAGCAGTACAGACAGAGTCACTCCCCGGGGGGTCCAGTACTTC. Translating it yields CASSTDRVTPRGVQYF. V is TRBV28 and J is TRBJ2-5, with 7 bases lining up with TRBD2. The germline V gene has CDR1 MDHEN and CDR2 SYDVKM. V lost 5 bases to trimming and J lost 10 bases; unmatched junction nucleotides: 19. The CDR3 is 16 amino acids.